The clone carrying this T cell receptor beta chain was recorded once. Its cognate antigen is unknown. The iRepertoire nested amplicon-rescue multiplex PCR amplified TCR alpha and beta CDR3s from RNA. One-step reverse transcription and amplification started from around 100-400 ng of tissue mRNA or PBMC total RNA. TCRdb redid the calling of the multiplex PCR reads with MiXCR, one entry per CDR3 protein. The table records approximately 120,000 distinct CDR3 sequences, less than 30% of them present only once. The CDR3 length is 16 residues. In germline, CDR1 is MNHEY, CDR2 SMNVEV (reference sequence). J was trimmed by 2 bases and V by 5 bases; bases with no gene match: 7. The entry originates in a study of glioma-infiltrating T cells. Study outcomes and limitations: CDR3 overlap between tissue and blood was very small. Non-neoplastic patients had below-expected tissue-blood divergence, while all gliomas exceeded expectation.

The sample was glioma tissue, nonneoplastic brain tissue, or PBMCs (not recorded which). The origin of this receptor is a human donor with low-grade glioma or glioblastoma, undergoing nonglioma brain surgery, or in good health (not recorded which). The chain carries TRBV27 and TRBJ1-5, with 9 bases lining up with TRBD1. The CDR3 protein is CASSLGQGTGNQPQHF. The CDR3 coding sequence is TGTGCCAGCAGTCTGGGACAGGGCACGGGCAATCAGCCCCAGCATTTT.